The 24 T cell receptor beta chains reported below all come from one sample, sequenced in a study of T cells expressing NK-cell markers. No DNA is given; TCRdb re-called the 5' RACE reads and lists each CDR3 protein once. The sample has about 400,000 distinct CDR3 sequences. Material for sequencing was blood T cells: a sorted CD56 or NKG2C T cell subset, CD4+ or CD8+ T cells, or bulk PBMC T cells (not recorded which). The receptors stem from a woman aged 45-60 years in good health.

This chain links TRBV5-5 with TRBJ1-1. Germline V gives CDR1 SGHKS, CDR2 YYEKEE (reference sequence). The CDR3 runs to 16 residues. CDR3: CASSLAPKRGNTEAFF.

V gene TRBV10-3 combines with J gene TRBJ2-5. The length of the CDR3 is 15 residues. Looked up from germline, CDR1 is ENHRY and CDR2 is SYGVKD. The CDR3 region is CAISESLTSRETQYF.

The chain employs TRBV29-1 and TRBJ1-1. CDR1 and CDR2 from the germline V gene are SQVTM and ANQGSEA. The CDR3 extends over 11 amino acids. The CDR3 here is CSVVIPRGAFF. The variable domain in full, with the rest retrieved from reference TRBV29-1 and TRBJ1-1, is SAVISQKPSRDICQRGTSLTIQCQVDSQVTMMFWYRQQPGQSLTLIATANQGSEATYESGFVIDKFPISRPNLTFSTLTVSNMSPEDSSIYLCSVVIPRGAFFGQGTRLTVV.

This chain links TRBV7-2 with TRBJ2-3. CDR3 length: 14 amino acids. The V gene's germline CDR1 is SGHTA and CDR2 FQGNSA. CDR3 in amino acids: CASSSSGDTDTQYF.

CDR3 protein: CASSLDGDIRPGELFF. The rearrangement uses TRBV5-4 and TRBJ2-2; TCRdb names TRBD1, which stays unverified in the absence of DNA. CDR1 and CDR2 from the germline V gene are SGHNT and YYREEE (reference sequence). The CDR3 has 16 residues.

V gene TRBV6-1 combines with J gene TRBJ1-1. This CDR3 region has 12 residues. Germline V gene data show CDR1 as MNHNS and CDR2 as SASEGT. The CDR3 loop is CASGSAYTEAFF.

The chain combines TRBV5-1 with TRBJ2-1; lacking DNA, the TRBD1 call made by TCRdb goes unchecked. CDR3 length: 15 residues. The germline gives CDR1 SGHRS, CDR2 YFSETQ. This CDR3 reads CASSLNLLTGDEQFF. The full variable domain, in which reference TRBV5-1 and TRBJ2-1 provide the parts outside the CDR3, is KAGVTQTPRYLIKTRGQQVTLSCSPISGHRSVSWYQQTPGQGLQFLFEYFSETQRNKGNFPGRFSGRQFSNSRSEMNVSTLELGDSALYLCASSLNLLTGDEQFFGPGTRLTVL.

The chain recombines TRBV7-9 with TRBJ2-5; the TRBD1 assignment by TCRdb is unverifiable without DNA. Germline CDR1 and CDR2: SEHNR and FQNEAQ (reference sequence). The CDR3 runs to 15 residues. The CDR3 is CASSLGGAGQETQYF.

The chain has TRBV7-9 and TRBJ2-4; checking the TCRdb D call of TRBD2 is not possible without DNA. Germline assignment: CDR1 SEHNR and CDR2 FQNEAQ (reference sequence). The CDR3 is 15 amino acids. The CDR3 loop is CASSTPLREGDIQYF.

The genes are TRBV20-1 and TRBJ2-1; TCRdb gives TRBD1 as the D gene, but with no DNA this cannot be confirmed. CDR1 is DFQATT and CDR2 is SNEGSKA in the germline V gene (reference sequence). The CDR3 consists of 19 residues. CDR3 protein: CSAPTGQGIYRFGDNEQFF.

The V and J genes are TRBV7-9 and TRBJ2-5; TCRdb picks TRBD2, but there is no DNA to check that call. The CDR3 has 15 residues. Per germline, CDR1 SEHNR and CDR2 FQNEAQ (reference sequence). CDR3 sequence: CASSAMRGGVETQYF.

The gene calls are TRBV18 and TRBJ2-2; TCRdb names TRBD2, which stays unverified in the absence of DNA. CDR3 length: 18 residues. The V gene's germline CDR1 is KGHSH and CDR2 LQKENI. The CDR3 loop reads CASSPSETSGSRTGELFF. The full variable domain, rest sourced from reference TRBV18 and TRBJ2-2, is NAGVMQNPRHLVRRRGQEARLRCSPMKGHSHVYWYRQLPEEGLKFMVYLQKENIIDESGMPKERFSAEFPKEGPSILRIQQVVRGDSAAYFCASSPSETSGSRTGELFFGEGSRLTVL.

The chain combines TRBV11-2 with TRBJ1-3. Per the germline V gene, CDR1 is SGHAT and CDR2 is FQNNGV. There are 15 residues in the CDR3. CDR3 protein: CASSLEGGFGNTIYF.

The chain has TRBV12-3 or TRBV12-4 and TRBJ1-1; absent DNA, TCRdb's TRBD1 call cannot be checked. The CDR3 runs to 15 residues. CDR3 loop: CASSLTGQGSTEAFF.

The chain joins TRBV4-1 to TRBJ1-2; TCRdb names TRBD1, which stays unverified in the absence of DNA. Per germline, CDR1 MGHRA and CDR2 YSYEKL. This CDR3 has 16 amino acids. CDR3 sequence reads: CASSQDLARQGYGYTF.

CDR3 protein: CASSSSGSQSDTQYF. The rearrangement uses TRBV12-3 or TRBV12-4 and TRBJ2-3; TCRdb's D gene call, TRBD2, goes unchecked for lack of DNA. The CDR3 is 15 residues long.

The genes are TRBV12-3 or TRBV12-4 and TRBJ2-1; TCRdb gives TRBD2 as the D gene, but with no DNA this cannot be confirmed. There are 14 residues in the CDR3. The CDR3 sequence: CASISSGGYNEQFF.

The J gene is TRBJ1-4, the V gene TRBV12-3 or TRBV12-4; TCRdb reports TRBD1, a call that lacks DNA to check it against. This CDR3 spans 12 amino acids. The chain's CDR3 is CASSRTGEKLFF.

This chain's CDR3 is CSARTLSGTGPDTQYF. This chain joins TRBV20-1 and TRBJ2-3; TCRdb gives TRBD1 as the D gene, but with no DNA this cannot be confirmed. CDR1 and CDR2 (germline): DFQATT, SNEGSKA (reference sequence). CDR3 size: 16 residues.

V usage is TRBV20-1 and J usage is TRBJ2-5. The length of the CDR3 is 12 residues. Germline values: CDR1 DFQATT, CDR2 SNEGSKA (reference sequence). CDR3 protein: CSARRLQETQYF.

The CDR3 sequence: CASSLVAGGAQYF. The J gene is TRBJ2-5, the V gene TRBV5-6; TCRdb calls TRBD1, which cannot be checked without DNA. Germline V gives CDR1 SGHDT, CDR2 YYEEEE. The CDR3 is 13 amino acids.

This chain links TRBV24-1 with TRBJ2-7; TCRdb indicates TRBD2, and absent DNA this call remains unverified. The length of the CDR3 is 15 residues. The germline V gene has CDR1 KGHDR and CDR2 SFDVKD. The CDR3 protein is CATSARSGRAYEQYF.

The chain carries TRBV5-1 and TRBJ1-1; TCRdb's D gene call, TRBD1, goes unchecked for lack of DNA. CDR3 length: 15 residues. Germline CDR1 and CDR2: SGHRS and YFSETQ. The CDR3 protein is CASSHRTGWNTEAFF.

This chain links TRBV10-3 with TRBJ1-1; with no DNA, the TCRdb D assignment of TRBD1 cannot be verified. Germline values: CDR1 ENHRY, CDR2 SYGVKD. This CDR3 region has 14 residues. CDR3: CAIRVGTANTEAFF.